These 32 T cell receptor beta chains originate from one sample sequenced in a study of blood T cell repertoires in COVID-19. Assay: immunoSEQ multiplex PCR; the TCRdb copy retains only in-frame clones and omits some. This table holds 150,000 to 190,000 clones, approximately 84% found once. The sample was peripheral blood. The receptors come from an older woman with COVID-19, enrolled during active disease.

The gene calls are TRBV6-5 and TRBJ2-1; 8 nucleotides match TRBD1. Germline assignment: CDR1 MNHEY and CDR2 SVGAGI. The CDR3 has 16 amino acids. The trim removed 2 bases at V and 0 bases at J, leaving 3 bases unmatched. The CDR3 region is CASSYDRGYSYNEQFF. DNA of the CDR3: TGTGCCAGCAGTTACGACAGGGGCTACTCCTACAATGAGCAGTTCTTC.

CDR3: CASSPGQAGESYEQYF. Written as DNA, the CDR3 is TGTGCCAGCTCACCAGGGCAAGCGGGAGAATCCTACGAGCAGTACTTC. This rearrangement joins TRBV18 to TRBJ2-7, with TRBD2 matching over 8 bases. The CDR3 contains 16 residues. Losses at the gene ends were 2 bases for V and 1 base for J; bases not matched to a gene: 7. Germline V gives CDR1 KGHSH, CDR2 LQKENI.

This chain uses TRBV6-1 with TRBJ2-1, with 12 bases aligning to TRBD2. The CDR3 is 19 amino acids. V lost 2 bases, J lost 7 bases, and 15 bases stayed unmatched. Looked up from germline, CDR1 is MNHNS and CDR2 is SASEGT. The CDR3 sequence is CASSENWSSLAGGNNEQFF. CDR3 DNA sequence: TGTGCCAGCAGTGAAAATTGGTCCAGCCTAGCGGGAGGGAATAATGAGCAGTTCTTC.

This chain joins TRBV19 and TRBJ1-4, with 7 bases that match TRBD1. V was pared by 11 bases and J by 5 bases, with 11 bases of the junction left unmatched. This CDR3 is built from 14 residues. CDR1 is LNHDA, CDR2 SQIVND, per germline (reference sequence). CDR3 coding DNA: TGTGCCTCCGCCCAGGCAGGGGGGAATGAAAAACTGTTTTTT. Its protein product is CASAQAGGNEKLFF.

This chain uses TRBV24-1 with TRBJ2-2, with D maybe TRBD1 (6 bases). CDR1 KGHDR and CDR2 SFDVKD come from the germline V gene. There are 15 residues in the CDR3. V shed 3 bases and J shed 1 base, with 8 bases lying between them. CDR3 sequence reads: CATSDPGVNTGELFF. For the CDR3, the DNA is TGTGCCACCAGTGATCCAGGGGTGAACACCGGGGAGCTGTTTTTT.

The V and J genes are TRBV3-1 (or the pseudogene TRBV3-2) and TRBJ1-3; no clear D. The ends were cut back, 3 bases at V and 0 bases at J, with 12 bases in the middle. The germline gives CDR1 LGHDT, CDR2 YNNKEL (reference sequence). CDR3 length: 16 residues. CDR3 sequence: CASSQSAVGSGNTIYF. Written as DNA, the CDR3 is TGTGCCAGCAGCCAGTCGGCGGTCGGCTCTGGAAACACCATATATTTT.

The V gene is TRBV5-4, the J gene TRBJ2-1; D uncertain. The CDR3 covers 16 residues. The germline V and J ends were trimmed by 4 bases and 2 bases, with 16 bases remaining between them. Germline V gene lookup returns CDR1 SGHNT and CDR2 YYREEE (reference sequence). CDR3 DNA sequence: TGTGCCAGCAGCCTCCGTCGACTGGAAGCCTACAATGAGCAGTTCTTC. As protein: CASSLRRLEAYNEQFF.

The V call is TRBV27, the J call TRBJ2-1, with D possibly being TRBD1 (6 bases). The CDR3 is 14 residues long. V dropped 2 bases and J dropped 7 bases, with 12 bases sitting between them. CDR1 is MNHEY and CDR2 is SMNVEV in the germline V gene (reference sequence). The CDR3 DNA sequence: TGTGCCAGCAGTTTACAAACAGGGCTGAATGAGCAGTTCTTC. Translating gives CASSLQTGLNEQFF.

V and J are TRBV19 and TRBJ2-7; 8 bases fit TRBD1. The CDR3 covers 14 residues. V shed 4 bases and J 5 bases; nucleotides not matched to a gene: 7. Germline V gene lookup returns CDR1 LNHDA and CDR2 SQIVND (reference sequence). The CDR3 loop reads CASSRGQGRDEQYV. The CDR3 DNA follows: TGTGCCAGTAGTAGAGGACAGGGAAGGGACGAGCAGTACGTC.

This clone has a single count. This rearrangement joins TRBV7-3 to TRBJ2-1; D call uncertain. CDR3 size: 17 residues. V lost 0 bases and J lost 9, with 21 bases in between. The germline gives CDR1 SGHTA, CDR2 FQGTGA. The CDR3 region is CASSLTQVGGSVGEQFF. The CDR3 nucleotides read TGTGCCAGCAGCTTAACCCAGGTGGGTGGCTCGGTGGGTGAGCAGTTCTTC. The whole variable domain, filled in from reference TRBV7-3 and TRBJ2-1, reads GAGVSQTPSNKVTEKGKYVELRCDPISGHTALYWYRQSLGQGPEFLIYFQGTGAADDSGLPNDRFFAVRPEGSVSTLKIQRTERGDSAVYLCASSLTQVGGSVGEQFFGPGTRLTVL.

This clone occurred once. The chain carries TRBV15 and TRBJ1-2; possible D gene TRBD1, 5 bases. The CDR3 contains 15 residues. Germline assignment: CDR1 LNHNV and CDR2 YYDKDF (reference sequence). Trimming left V 3 bases short and J 4 bases short, with 15 bases between. CDR3 in DNA: TGTGCCACCAGCAGGGACTCTGCGGGACCCTATGGCTACACCTTC. It yields the protein CATSRDSAGPYGYTF.

CDR3 sequence: CATTDRTPRGYTF. CDR3 in DNA: TGTGCCACCACCGACAGGACACCACGGGGCTACACCTTC. The chain uses TRBV6-7 and TRBJ1-2, with a tentative D call TRBD1 (6 bases). TRBV6-7 is reported as an ORF; its role is uncertain. This CDR3 contains 13 residues. V lost 10 bases and J 8 bases, leaving 20 bases between the germline ends.

The chain joins TRBV2 to TRBJ2-1; a weak D match, TRBD1 (5 bases). V shed 6 bases and J shed 0 bases, with 12 bases lying between them. Germline V lookup: CDR1 SNHLY, CDR2 FYNNEI. This CDR3 contains 15 residues. CDR3 nucleotide sequence: TGTGCCAGCAGGTGGGGCAGCAGCTCCTACAATGAGCAGTTCTTC. It is translated as CASRWGSSSYNEQFF.

This clone was observed a few times. The V gene is TRBV11-1, the J gene TRBJ2-2; 10 bases fit TRBD1. This CDR3 contains 14 residues. Trimming took 4 bases from V and 4 from J; bases not matched to a gene: 0. In germline, CDR1 is SGHAT, CDR2 FQDESV (reference sequence). For the CDR3, the DNA is TGTGCCAGCAGCTGGGACAGGGGCACCGGGGAGCTGTTTTTT. This sequence encodes CASSWDRGTGELFF.

The V call is TRBV19, the J call TRBJ1-5; D may be TRBD1 (5 bases). This CDR3 is built from 16 residues. Trimming removed 7 bases at V and 0 bases at J, with 16 bases between. Germline values: CDR1 LNHDA, CDR2 SQIVND (reference sequence). The CDR3 sequence is CASMEQGINSNQPQHF. CDR3 bases: TGTGCCAGTATGGAGCAGGGTATCAATAGCAATCAGCCCCAGCATTTT. Full variable domain (missing parts from reference TRBV19 and TRBJ1-5): DGGITQSPKYLFRKEGQNVTLSCEQNLNHDAMYWYRQDPGQGLRLIYYSQIVNDFQKGDIAEGYSVSREKKESFPLTVTSAQKNPTAFYLCASMEQGINSNQPQHFGDGTRLSIL.

As DNA, the CDR3 is TGTGCCAGCAGTCCCTGGGGCAGGGTCGTTTATGGCTACACCTTC. Translation: CASSPWGRVVYGYTF. The genes are TRBV27 and TRBJ1-2; D may be TRBD1 (5 bases). This CDR3 is built from 15 residues. Germline V CDR1 and CDR2: MNHEY, SMNVEV (reference sequence). V lost 5 bases to trimming and J lost 5 bases, with 18 bases between them.

The chain is built from TRBV6-5 and TRBJ1-4; tentative D call: TRBD1 (6 bases). This CDR3 is built from 16 residues. Germline CDR1 is MNHEY and CDR2 is SVGAGI. The V and J ends lost 4 bases and 14 bases respectively, with 26 bases between them. The CDR3 protein is CASSSSTGPLTDVLFF. The CDR3 region has the DNA TGTGCCAGCAGTTCCAGCACAGGGCCACTAACGGATGTTCTGTTTTTT.

The rearrangement joins TRBV19 to TRBJ2-5; TRBD1 might be the D (6 bases). Trimming stripped 6 bases from V and 4 bases from J, with 12 bases between. Germline CDR1 and CDR2: LNHDA and SQIVND (reference sequence). There are 13 residues in the CDR3. The CDR3 protein is CASSATGRETQYF. The DNA of the CDR3 is TGTGCCAGTAGCGCAACAGGGCGAGAGACCCAGTACTTC.

The chain combines TRBV28 with TRBJ1-2, with 7 nucleotides matching TRBD1. Germline assignment: CDR1 MDHEN and CDR2 SYDVKM. The length of the CDR3 is 15 residues. Losses at the gene ends were 5 bases for V and 0 bases for J; bases not matched to a gene: 6. Here the CDR3 reads CASSNTGEPNYGYTF. Written as DNA, the CDR3 is TGTGCCAGCAGTAACACAGGGGAACCTAACTATGGCTACACCTTC.

V usage is TRBV29-1 and J usage is TRBJ1-1; 7 positions agree with TRBD1. The germline gives CDR1 SQVTM, CDR2 ANQGSEA. Trimming removed 4 bases from V and 4 bases from J; junction bases left unmatched: 9. This CDR3 has 14 amino acids. This CDR3 is CSVGPQGVGTEAFF. DNA for the CDR3: TGCAGCGTTGGGCCCCAGGGGGTAGGCACTGAAGCTTTCTTT.

The J gene is TRBJ1-3, the V gene TRBV7-2, with a possible D match to TRBD1 (6 bases). The CDR3 totals 14 residues. Germline CDR1 reads SGHTA; CDR2 reads FQGNSA. The V end was cut by 2 bases, the J end by 7 bases, with 12 bases between. CDR3 nucleotides: TGTGCCAGCAGCTTAAGGGGGAGGGGGAACACCATATATTTT. Protein product: CASSLRGRGNTIYF.

The chain has TRBV7-9 and TRBJ1-6, with 7 nucleotides matching TRBD1. After removal of 2 bases from V and 6 bases from J, the junction contained 1 base not matched to a gene. Germline CDR1 reads SEHNR; CDR2 reads FQNEAQ (reference sequence). CDR3 size: 14 residues. The CDR3 here is CASSLRGLNSPLHF. DNA for the CDR3: TGTGCCAGCAGCTTAAGGGGGCTTAATTCACCCCTCCACTTT.

V is TRBV7-6 and J is TRBJ2-2; D is possibly TRBD2 (6 bases). V was shortened by 5 bases and J by 6 bases, with 16 bases between the two germline ends. Per the germline V gene, CDR1 is SGHVS and CDR2 is FNYEAQ. The CDR3 loop spans 15 amino acids. The CDR3 sequence is CASSPSSVGAGELFF. The CDR3 DNA reads as TGTGCCAGCAGCCCATCTAGCGTTGGCGCCGGGGAGCTGTTTTTT. Drawing the rest from reference TRBV7-6 and TRBJ2-2, the complete variable domain is GAGVSQSPRYKVTKRGQDVALRCDPISGHVSLYWYRQALGQGPEFLTYFNYEAQQDKSGLPNDRFSAERPEGSISTLTIQRTEQRDSAMYRCASSPSSVGAGELFFGEGSRLTVL.

The rearrangement uses TRBV19 and TRBJ1-1, with D hard to call. V lost 2 bases and J lost 0, with 4 bases in between. CDR1 and CDR2 from the germline V gene are LNHDA and SQIVND (reference sequence). The CDR3 has 13 residues. The CDR3 DNA reads TGTGCCAGTAGTATACAGATGAACACTGAAGCTTTCTTT. Its protein is CASSIQMNTEAFF.

This clone was seen more than once but under ten times. The CDR3 spells CASSLGGGYEQYV. CDR3 nucleotides: TGTGCCAGCAGTTTGGGAGGAGGGTACGAGCAGTACGTC. The chain uses TRBV28 and TRBJ2-7; the D gene is possibly TRBD2 (6 bases). CDR1 is MDHEN, CDR2 SYDVKM, per germline. V shed 3 bases and J shed 4 bases, with 10 bases lying between them. The CDR3 is made up of 13 amino acids.

This chain uses TRBV3-1 (or the pseudogene TRBV3-2) with TRBJ1-1, with D uncertain. CDR1 LGHDT and CDR2 YNNKEL come from the germline V gene (reference sequence). Trimming removed 2 bases from V and 5 bases from J, with 9 bases in between. The CDR3 sequence is 13 residues long. CDR3 residues: CASSQQYRTEAFF. The CDR3 DNA is TGTGCCAGCAGCCAACAGTACCGAACTGAAGCTTTCTTT.

The chain is built from TRBV3-1 (or the pseudogene TRBV3-2) and TRBJ1-5, with D possibly matching TRBD1 (6 bases). Looked up from germline, CDR1 is LGHDT and CDR2 is YNNKEL (reference sequence). CDR3 length: 14 residues. The V gene lost 6 bases and the J gene lost 2 bases, with 11 bases spanning the gap. The CDR3: CASSQKGGNQPQHF. As DNA, the CDR3 is TGTGCCAGCAGTCAAAAGGGGGGCAATCAGCCCCAGCATTTT.

This rearrangement joins TRBV11-3 to TRBJ2-2, with TRBD1 as a possible D gene (6 bases). Germline lookup yields CDR1 SGHNT and CDR2 YENEEA. The CDR3 is 16 amino acids. Trimming took off 2 bases at V and 5 bases at J, with 15 bases between the two ends. CDR3 DNA: TGTGCCAGCAGCTTATACGTTACAGGGAATACCGGGGAGCTGTTTTTT. Residues: CASSLYVTGNTGELFF.

This clone is a singleton in its sample. V gene TRBV24-1 combines with J gene TRBJ2-1; D is possibly TRBD2 (6 bases). This CDR3 is 14 amino acids long. Per germline, CDR1 KGHDR and CDR2 SFDVKD. Trimming took off 4 bases at V and 4 bases at J, with 10 bases between the two ends. CDR3 DNA sequence: TGTGCCACCAGTGACCCCGGAGGGTACAATGAGCAGTTCTTC. Encoded protein: CATSDPGGYNEQFF.

The chain is built from TRBV9 and TRBJ2-2, with 9 bases fitting TRBD2. The CDR3 extends over 15 amino acids. Germline CDR1 SGDLS, CDR2 YYNGEE. Trimming at V came to 3 bases and at J to 3 bases, leaving 3 bases not matched to a gene. The CDR3 DNA follows: TGTGCCAGCAGCGCGGCGGGGGGGCACACCGGGGAGCTGTTTTTT. This sequence encodes CASSAAGGHTGELFF. Variable domain in full (rest from reference TRBV9 and TRBJ2-2): DSGVTQTPKHLITATGQRVTLRCSPRSGDLSVYWYQQSLDQGLQFLIQYYNGEERAKGNILERFSAQQFPDLHSELNLSSLELGDSALYFCASSAAGGHTGELFFGEGSRLTVL.

This clone appeared a few times. This chain links TRBV7-2 with TRBJ1-1; D might be TRBD1 (6 bases). V was shortened by 6 bases and J by 1 base, with 9 bases between the two germline ends. Germline assignment: CDR1 SGHTA and CDR2 FQGNSA. This CDR3 spans 13 amino acids. The chain's CDR3 is CASSWGQNTEAFF. The CDR3 DNA sequence: TGTGCCAGCAGTTGGGGACAGAACACTGAAGCTTTCTTT.

This clone was picked up one time. This sequence joins TRBV14 and TRBJ2-2, with D tentatively TRBD2 (5 bases). Trimming cost V 0 bases and J 1 base, with 9 bases left between them. Germline CDR1 reads SGHDN; CDR2 reads FVKESK. The CDR3 runs 16 residues. The CDR3 DNA reads TGTGCCAGCAGCCAAGAAGATGGAGGGAACACCGGGGAGCTGTTTTTT. It encodes CASSQEDGGNTGELFF.